The rows below give T cell receptor beta chains drawn from one sample of a study of vaccination and CD4 T cells after COVID-19. For these receptors, no antigen is known. From the PCR reads, TCRdb called clonotypes with MiXCR, one entry per CDR3 protein. This table has roughly 7,400 distinct CDR3 sequences, about 50% appearing once. The sequenced sample consisted of CD4+ T cells from blood, cultured in vitro. These receptors were collected from a human donor who had recovered from COVID-19. The CDR3 runs from the conserved cysteine through the conserved F or W. The D gene is left open where the match is weak. Some rows mark clone size as missing; the rest say once, few, many or name a class of expanded clone.

>large|-|TRBV27|TRBJ2-2
CASSSRGRVNTGELFF
TGTGCCAGCAGTTCCCGGGGTAGGGTTAACACCGGGGAGCTGTTTTTT
>-|-|TRBV20-1|TRBJ1-5
CSAREVAGTFQPQHF
TGCAGTGCCAGGGAAGTGGCAGGGACCTTTCAGCCCCAGCATTTT
>-|-|TRBV7-7|TRBJ2-5
CASSRSIQETQYF
TGTGCTAGCAGTAGGAGTATCCAAGAGACCCAGTACTTC
>-|TRBD1|TRBV7-2|TRBJ1-4
CASSLLAGGVTNEKLFF
TGTGCCAGCAGCTTATTGGCAGGGGGCGTAACTAATGAAAAACTGTTTTTT
>few|-|TRBV6-2/TRBV6-3|TRBJ1-5
CASRDTRGEKRNQPQHF
TGTGCCAGCAGGGACACCCGGGGGGAGAAGAGAAATCAGCCCCAGCATTTT
>-|-|TRBV7-5|TRBJ1-2
CISVPEAYSSYLYGYTF
-
>-|TRBD1|TRBV20-1|TRBJ2-1
CSAEWTGVSNEQFF
TGCAGTGCTGAGTGGACAGGGGTCTCCAATGAGCAGTTCTTC
>-|TRBD1|TRBV7-2|TRBJ1-5
CASSFAGGEIVPNQPQHF
TGTGCCAGCAGCTTTGCAGGGGGCGAAATTGTCCCCAATCAGCCCCAGCATTTT
>few|-|TRBV25-1|TRBJ1-5
CASSPTGNQPQHF
TGTGCCAGCAGCCCGACGGGGAATCAGCCCCAGCATTTT
>-|-|TRBV27|TRBJ1-2
CASNPSRVNYGYTF
TGTGCCAGCAACCCCTCACGGGTTAACTATGGCTACACCTTC
>-|-|TRBV5-4|TRBJ2-4
CASSRDPGTPQYF
TGTGCCAGCAGCAGAGACCCCGGGACGCCTCAGTACTTC
>-|-|TRBV7-2|TRBJ1-2
CASSFEGLIYTF
TGTGCCAGCAGCTTCGAGGGATTAATCTACACCTTC
>once|-|TRBV11-2|TRBJ1-1
CASSSQAWGTEAFF
TGTGCCAGCAGCTCGCAAGCATGGGGTACTGAAGCTTTCTTT
>-|-|TRBV29-1|TRBJ2-5
CSVGRVQETQYF
TGCAGCGTTGGCCGGGTCCAAGAGACCCAGTACTTC
>medium-sized|TRBD1|TRBV20-1|TRBJ1-2
CSARGTGNYGYTF
TGCAGTGCTAGGGGGACAGGGAACTATGGCTACACCTTC
>-|TRBD1|TRBV10-3|TRBJ1-1
CAINDKGQLNTEAFF
TGTGCCATCAATGACAAGGGACAGTTGAACACTGAAGCTTTCTTT
>-|-|TRBV5-1|TRBJ1-1
CASSLVGGDTEAFF
TGCGCCAGCAGCCTGGTCGGGGGTGACACTGAAGCTTTCTTT
>few|-|TRBV27|TRBJ2-7
CASSLEAGPSYEQYF
TGTGCCAGCAGTTTAGAGGCAGGGCCTTCCTACGAGCAGTACTTC
>-|TRBD2|TRBV11-2|TRBJ2-5
CASSLGLAGRETQYF
TGTGCCAGCAGCCTGGGACTAGCGGGCCGTGAGACCCAGTACTTC
>few|-|TRBV30|TRBJ1-2
CAWSVKGSYGYTF
TGTGCCTGGAGTGTGAAGGGAAGCTATGGCTACACCTTC
>-|TRBD2|TRBV11-2|TRBJ2-7
CASSRGGLAGHYEQYF
TGTGCCAGCAGCAGGGGGGGACTAGCGGGCCACTACGAGCAGTACTTC
>few|TRBD2|TRBV15|TRBJ2-3
CATSIRTSGVQDTQYF
TGTGCCACCAGCATTCGGACTAGCGGGGTTCAGGATACGCAGTATTTT
>few|-|TRBV12-3/TRBV12-4|TRBJ1-2
CASSSGAPNYGYTF
TGTGCCAGCAGTTCAGGAGCTCCTAACTATGGCTACACCTTC
>-|-|TRBV30|TRBJ2-3
CASNAGGGPNTQYF
TGTGCCTCCAACGCGGGTGGGGGGCCAAATACGCAGTATTTT
>-|-|TRBV6-2/TRBV6-3|TRBJ1-2
CASSYRGAMGYTF
TGTGCCAGCAGTTACCGCGGAGCTATGGGCTACACCTTC
>-|TRBD1|TRBV7-8|TRBJ1-1
CASSQYRQGLGTEAFF
TGTGCCAGCAGCCAGTACAGACAGGGGCTGGGGACTGAAGCTTTCTTT
>-|-|TRBV18|TRBJ1-3
CASSPPGFTGNTIYF
TGTGCCAGCTCACCACCGGGATTCACCGGAAACACCATATATTTT
>-|-|TRBV7-3|TRBJ2-5
CASSLTGYGTQYF
TGTGCCAGCAGCTTAACAGGGTACGGGACCCAGTACTTC
>medium-sized|-|TRBV29-1|TRBJ2-6
CSAGMSGANVLTF
TGCAGCGCGGGGATGTCTGGGGCCAACGTCCTGACTTTC
>-|TRBD1|TRBV24-1|TRBJ2-7
CATSRGTGVNEQYF
TGTGCCACCAGTCGCGGGACAGGGGTGAACGAGCAGTACTTC
>-|TRBD2|TRBV5-1|TRBJ2-3
CASSLKYVAGVTSTDTQYF
TGCGCCAGCAGCTTGAAATACGTAGCGGGAGTGACTAGCACAGATACGCAGTATTTT
>few|-|TRBV30|TRBJ2-2
CAWAPFAGGELFF
TGTGCCTGGGCCCCGTTCGCGGGTGGGGAGCTGTTTTTT
>-|-|TRBV6-1|TRBJ2-7
CASKQGDYEQYF
TGTGCCAGCAAGCAGGGAGACTACGAGCAGTACTTC
>-|-|TRBV27|TRBJ2-3
CASRRDPDTQYF
TGTGCCAGCAGACGCGATCCAGATACGCAGTATTTT
>-|-|TRBV12-3/TRBV12-4|TRBJ2-7
CASSLGFSASYEQYF
TGTGCCAGCAGTTTAGGGTTCTCGGCGTCCTACGAGCAGTACTTC
>few|-|TRBV7-8|TRBJ1-1
CASSPSNTEAFF
TGTGCCAGCAGCCCCTCTAACACTGAAGCTTTCTTT
>few|-|TRBV6-1|TRBJ2-5
CASSRDIQETQYF
TGTGCCAGCAGCCGGGACATTCAAGAGACCCAGTACTTC
>-|-|TRBV6-5|TRBJ2-3
CASSYSSGRTDTQYF
TGTGCCAGCAGTTACTCGTCGGGGCGCACGGATACGCAGTATTTT
>-|-|TRBV20-1|TRBJ2-1
CSASHGQGEQFF
TGCAGTGCTAGTCACGGGCAGGGTGAGCAGTTCTTC
>-|-|TRBV12-5|TRBJ2-5
CASGLYLRKETQYF
TGTGCTAGTGGTTTGTATCTCCGAAAAGAGACCCAGTACTTC
>few|TRBD2|TRBV10-3|TRBJ2-3
CAIRSLAGGLADTQYF
TGTGCCATCAGGAGCCTAGCGGGGGGATTGGCAGATACGCAGTATTTT
>-|TRBD2|TRBV5-4|TRBJ2-3
CASSPRTSGSTDTQYF
TGTGCCAGCAGCCCCCGGACTAGCGGGAGTACAGATACGCAGTATTTT
>-|-|TRBV4-3|TRBJ2-1
CASSLLLSYNEQFF
TGCGCCAGCAGCCTCCTCCTCTCCTACAATGAGCAGTTCTTC
>few|-|TRBV7-2|TRBJ2-2
CASSLVGGDITGELFF
TGTGCCAGCAGCTTAGTGGGAGGGGACATCACCGGGGAGCTGTTTTTT
>large|TRBD1|TRBV30|TRBJ2-3
CAWSADRGVDTQYF
TGTGCCTGGAGCGCCGACAGGGGAGTTGATACGCAGTATTTT
>-|-|TRBV4-3|TRBJ1-2
CASSQVGGRNGYTF
TGCGCCAGCAGCCAAGTTGGGGGGCGGAATGGCTACACCTTC
>few|TRBD1|TRBV15|TRBJ1-5
CATKWGQGNQPQHF
TGTGCCACCAAGTGGGGACAGGGTAATCAGCCCCAGCATTTT
>-|TRBD2|TRBV14|TRBJ2-1
CASRQVGTSGLNEQFF
TGTGCCAGCAGACAGGTCGGGACTAGCGGGCTGAATGAGCAGTTCTTC
>-|-|TRBV7-8|TRBJ2-7
CASSLDGMGYEQYF
TGTGCCAGCAGCTTAGATGGTATGGGCTACGAGCAGTACTTC